This passage covers 14 T cell receptor beta chains from one sample sequenced in a study of blood T cell repertoires in COVID-19. Clones were sequenced by immunoSEQ multiplex PCR, and TCRdb holds only the in-frame ones, with some missing. The sample shows around 180,000 clones, 81% of them seen only once. Sequenced input: peripheral blood. These receptors all stem from a woman older than 75 with COVID-19, enrolled during active disease.

The chain links TRBV6-5 to TRBJ2-5, with D maybe TRBD1 (5 bases). The germline V and J ends were trimmed by 0 bases and 2 bases, with 10 bases remaining between them. This CDR3 has 15 residues. The germline gives CDR1 MNHEY, CDR2 SVGAGI. CDR3 in amino acids: CASSYSMRQQETQYF. The DNA of the CDR3 is TGTGCCAGCAGTTACTCGATGCGACAGCAAGAGACCCAGTACTTC.

The rearrangement joins TRBV7-8 to TRBJ1-5; 7 bases agree with TRBD1. Germline CDR1 and CDR2: SGHVS and FQNEAQ. The CDR3 loop spans 15 amino acids. The V gene end was trimmed by 3 bases and the J gene end by 5 bases; junction bases not matched to a gene: 7. The CDR3 coding sequence is TGTGCCAGCAGCTTTAAAAGGGGGCAGGATCAGCCCCAGCATTTT. Its protein product is CASSFKRGQDQPQHF.

This clone was seen only once. The rearrangement links TRBV6-5 to TRBJ2-1; D remains unclear. CDR3 length: 14 residues. The ends were cut back, 4 bases at V and 8 bases at J, with 15 bases in the middle. Germline CDR1 reads MNHEY; CDR2 reads SVGAGI. This chain's CDR3 is CASSSLGMRHEQFF. CDR3 in DNA: TGTGCCAGCAGTTCGCTAGGAATGAGACATGAGCAGTTCTTC.

CDR3 bases: TGTGCCATCAGTGAGTCAGGGGCTAAGGGGAATGGCTACACCTTC. This codes for CAISESGAKGNGYTF. The chain carries TRBV10-3 and TRBJ1-2, with a possible D match to TRBD1 (5 bases). Trimming left V 0 bases short and J 6 bases short, with 14 bases between. This CDR3 region has 15 residues. Germline CDR1 is ENHRY and CDR2 is SYGVKD.

The rearrangement joins TRBV11-3 to TRBJ2-4; 8 bases line up with TRBD1. Germline trimming cut 1 base from V and 3 bases from J; bases unmatched to any gene: 5. From germline, CDR1 is SGHNT and CDR2 YENEEA. This CDR3 region has 16 residues. The CDR3 loop is CASSLAGGFVKNIQYF. Written as DNA, the CDR3 is TGTGCCAGCAGCTTAGCAGGGGGCTTTGTCAAAAACATTCAGTACTTC.

CDR3 DNA sequence: TGTGCCAGCAGTGCCTCGGGACAGGATTTAAAAGCTTTCTTT. It translates to CASSASGQDLKAFF. J is TRBJ1-1 and V is TRBV2; TRBD1 matches at 8 bases. The length of the CDR3 is 14 residues. From germline, CDR1 is SNHLY and CDR2 FYNNEI. V trimming: 4 bases; J trimming: 9 bases; junction bases outside the gene matches: 10.

This clone was counted a few times. The gene calls are TRBV24-1 and TRBJ1-2; D is uncertain. V lost 4 bases, J lost 2 bases, and 7 bases lay in between. This CDR3 spans 13 amino acids. Per the germline V gene, CDR1 is KGHDR and CDR2 is SFDVKD. CDR3 region: CATSDPLNYGYTF. The CDR3 DNA follows: TGTGCCACCAGTGACCCATTGAACTATGGCTACACCTTC.

The chain combines TRBV13 with TRBJ1-2; 7 nucleotides line up with TRBD1. V lost 5 bases to trimming and J lost 3 bases; unmatched junction nucleotides: 12. Germline V lookup: CDR1 PRHDT, CDR2 FYEKMQ (reference sequence). The CDR3 consists of 16 residues. CDR3 region: CASSPPGRGGDYGYTF. The CDR3 DNA sequence: TGTGCCAGCAGCCCCCCGGGGCGAGGGGGCGACTATGGCTACACCTTC. Full variable domain (outside the CDR3, taken from reference TRBV13 and TRBJ1-2): AAGVIQSPRHLIKEKRETATLKCYPIPRHDTVYWYQQGPGQDPQFLISFYEKMQSDKGSIPDRFSAQQFSDYHSELNMSSLELGDSALYFCASSPPGRGGDYGYTFGSGTRLTVV.

The chain uses TRBV10-3 and TRBJ2-1, with 7 bases that match TRBD1. The CDR3 loop spans 13 amino acids. V lost 6 bases to trimming and J lost 4 bases; unmatched junction nucleotides: 3. The germline V gene encodes CDR1 ENHRY and CDR2 SYGVKD. CDR3 sequence (DNA): TGTGCCATCAGGGGGGACAGTTACAATGAGCAGTTCTTC. Its translation is CAIRGDSYNEQFF.

V is TRBV16 and J is TRBJ1-2; 7 bases map to TRBD1. The CDR3 covers 16 residues. Germline CDR1 KGHSY, CDR2 FQNENV. The V segment lost 0 bases and the J segment 4 bases; nucleotides outside the gene matches: 8. The CDR3 region has the DNA TGTGCCAGCAGCCAATCGAGACAGGGTGACTTCTATGGCTACACCTTC. Amino acids: CASSQSRQGDFYGYTF.

Note on this clone: The same CDR3 also results from other DNA sequences found in this sample. The chain is built from TRBV11-3 and TRBJ1-2, with D possibly being TRBD1 (6 bases). Trimming took 1 base from V and 8 from J, leaving 8 bases between them. This CDR3 has 12 residues. Germline loops: CDR1 SGHNT, CDR2 YENEEA. The CDR3 protein is CASSLVGAGYTF. For the CDR3, the DNA is TGTGCCAGCAGCTTAGTGGGGGCCGGCTACACCTTC.

The chain has TRBV2 and TRBJ1-5, with 7 bases aligning to TRBD1. The CDR3 is 13 amino acids. Trimming removed 4 bases from V and 5 bases from J; junction bases left unmatched: 2. Germline V gene sequence: CDR1 SNHLY, CDR2 FYNNEI. The CDR3 here is CASSGDSHQPQHF. CDR3 nucleotide sequence: TGTGCCAGCAGTGGGGACAGCCATCAGCCCCAGCATTTT.

V is TRBV7-2 and J is TRBJ1-2, with 7 nucleotides matching TRBD1. V lost 3 bases, J lost 0 bases, and 4 bases stayed unmatched. Germline CDR1 is SGHTA and CDR2 is FQGNSA. The length of the CDR3 is 15 residues. In DNA form, the CDR3 reads TGTGCCAGCAGCTTGGGACAGTTTTCTAACTATGGCTACACCTTC. Translating gives CASSLGQFSNYGYTF.

A few counts support this clone. V gene TRBV27 combines with J gene TRBJ2-7; D is perhaps TRBD1 (6 bases). Trimming stripped 0 bases from V and 0 bases from J, with 9 bases between. This CDR3 spans 15 amino acids. Germline assignment: CDR1 MNHEY and CDR2 SMNVEV (reference sequence). The CDR3 DNA is TGTGCCAGCAGTTTATCCCCGGACAGCTCCTACGAGCAGTACTTC. It specifies CASSLSPDSSYEQYF.